This TCR beta chain was identified in a study of T cell clones after liver transplantation. Sequencing used immunoSEQ multiplex PCR; TCRdb keeps in-frame clones, though not all of them. The sample yields more than 7,000 clones, approximately 78% seen once. Germline V gene lookup returns CDR1 MNHNY and CDR2 SVGAGI (reference sequence). This CDR3 has 14 residues. V lost 8 bases, J lost 0 bases, and 13 bases lay in between. Here the sequenced sample was CD8+ T cells from blood, taken at the 22-month timepoint. This sequence was found in a human patient who received a liver transplant. Some T cells may be supplied by the graft donor. This sequence joins TRBV6-6 and TRBJ1-1; D not resolved. The CDR3, as DNA: TGTGCCAGCTCACGAGACAACATGAACACTGAAGCTTTCTTT. Amino acid sequence: CASSRDNMNTEAFF.